This entry concerns a single T cell receptor beta chain. Its antigen is undetermined. Germline V CDR1 and CDR2: MNHEY, SVGAGI. The length of the CDR3 is 12 residues. V was shortened by 7 bases and J by 6 bases, with 12 bases between the two germline ends. The sample originates from a study of shared clonotypes between healthy human individuals. CD8 cells regarded as naive lacked CD45RO, were positively chosen for CCR7, and omitted terminally differentiated effector memory CD45RA+ cells. Whole-study findings and limits: In several donors, around 5% of naive CD4 clonotypes appeared in common.

Authors' processing steps: ImmunoSEQ supplied junction-only sequences lacking quality scores, so filtering was different. The protocol was immunoSEQ multiplex PCR, while the TCRdb copy is restricted to in-frame clones and leaves out a portion. V and J calls and clone size are given by that table; D and trimming were obtained from the DNA. The data show about 2.1 million clones, with just over 90% seen just once and roughly 1.8% held by the top ten. The rearrangement uses TRBV6-5 and TRBJ1-2, with D possibly being TRBD1 (6 bases). This TCR was recovered from a man younger than 30 in good health. Some clones in this sample may be carry-over from other donors' samples. Sample: naive CD8+ T cells from PBMCs. CDR3 amino acids: CASTDGGDGYTF. The DNA of the CDR3 is TGTGCCAGCACAGACGGGGGCGATGGCTACACCTTC.